This TCR beta chain emerged from a study of post-analysis software for immune sequencing data. cDNA libraries for TCR beta contained unique molecular identifiers. Each CDR3 protein is one row after TCRdb ran MiXCR on the PCR reads. The sample holds more than 500,000 distinct CDR3 sequences, 30% to 40% seen once. Findings and caveats of the study: Controls had significantly higher normalized Chao1 diversity than multiple sclerosis patients.

Regarding this clonotype: Its target is unknown.

The TCR was taken from a girl aged 2-17 years with multiple sclerosis. The sequencing input was blood.

The CDR3 loop reads CSARDSGGWQETQYF. DNA for the CDR3: TGCAGTGCTAGAGATTCGGGGGGGTGGCAAGAGACCCAGTACTTC. The gene calls are TRBV20-1 and TRBJ2-5; 8 positions agree with TRBD2. CDR1 and CDR2 (germline): DFQATT, SNEGSKA (reference sequence). J lost 2 bases, V lost 0 bases, and 5 bases had no gene match. The CDR3 totals 15 residues.